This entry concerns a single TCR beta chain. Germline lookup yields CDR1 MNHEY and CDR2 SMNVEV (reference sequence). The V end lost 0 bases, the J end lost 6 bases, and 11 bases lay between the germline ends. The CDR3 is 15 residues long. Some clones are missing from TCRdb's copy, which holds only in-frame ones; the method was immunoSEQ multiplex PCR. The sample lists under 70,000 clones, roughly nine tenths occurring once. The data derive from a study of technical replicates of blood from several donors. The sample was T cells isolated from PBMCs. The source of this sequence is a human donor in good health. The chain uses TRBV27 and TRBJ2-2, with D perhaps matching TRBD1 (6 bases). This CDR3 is CASSLSEEGAGELFF. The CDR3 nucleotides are TGTGCCAGCAGTTTATCCGAAGAGGGGGCCGGGGAGCTGTTTTTT.